The rows below give T cell receptor beta chains drawn from one sample of a study of OX40 agonist ivuxolimab in advanced cancers. This table comes from immunoSEQ multiplex PCR, and its TCRdb copy is limited to in-frame clones, with some not included. The sample records 60,000 to 90,000 clones, roughly 77% being singletons. Sequenced here: CD4+ or CD8+ T cells sorted from blood, sampled in a trial of the OX40 agonist ivuxolimab. The origin of the receptors is an adult with an advanced solid tumor such as melanoma, head and neck, liver or kidney cancer. The CDR3 runs from the conserved cysteine through the conserved F or W. The D gene is left open where the match is weak.

v_call: TRBV11-2
d_call: -
cdr3_aa: CASSPTSRAETQYF

v_call: TRBV27
d_call: -
cdr3_aa: CASSLSPGMNTEAFF

v_call: TRBV6-6
d_call: TRBD1
cdr3_aa: CASSRGQGVTEAFF

v_call: TRBV19
d_call: -
cdr3_aa: CASSILGGTYNEQFF

v_call: TRBV7-9
d_call: -
cdr3_aa: CASSSSGTEAEAFF

v_call: TRBV9
d_call: TRBD2
cdr3_aa: CASSRGRDNEQFF

v_call: TRBV6-5
d_call: TRBD1
cdr3_aa: CASSRDSLNQPQHF

v_call: TRBV6-1
d_call: -
cdr3_aa: CASTRNRGGSYEQYF

v_call: TRBV6-1
d_call: TRBD1
cdr3_aa: CASREDLYRGGDEQYF

v_call: TRBV19
d_call: -
cdr3_aa: CASRSGVSTDTQYF

v_call: TRBV7-9
d_call: -
cdr3_aa: CASSLRGRGDSNTEAFF

v_call: TRBV5-1
d_call: -
cdr3_aa: CASRQQETQYF

v_call: TRBV2
d_call: -
cdr3_aa: CASSPRPAGGNTIYF

v_call: TRBV19
d_call: -
cdr3_aa: CASTLGGISGNTIYF

v_call: TRBV5-1
d_call: TRBD1
cdr3_aa: CASNAPGQGLSGYTF

v_call: TRBV10-1
d_call: TRBD2
cdr3_aa: CASSVAGVDTQYF

v_call: TRBV28
d_call: -
cdr3_aa: CASTLGAVKTQYF

v_call: TRBV7-3
d_call: TRBD2
cdr3_aa: CASRVAGGPTGELFF

v_call: TRBV27
d_call: TRBD2
cdr3_aa: CASRLAGGPIYNEQFF

v_call: TRBV7-9
d_call: -
cdr3_aa: CASSFQGRTDTQYF

v_call: TRBV5-1
d_call: -
cdr3_aa: CASSLSQGRGYEQYF

v_call: TRBV7-2
d_call: -
cdr3_aa: CASSPRGLSRNTEAFF

v_call: TRBV7-9
d_call: -
cdr3_aa: CASSEGARGPYGYTF

v_call: TRBV6-4
d_call: -
cdr3_aa: CASSDVPSTDTQYF

v_call: TRBV14
d_call: -
cdr3_aa: CASSQYIGPYNEQFF

v_call: TRBV19
d_call: -
cdr3_aa: CASRFKDWPTYEQYF

v_call: TRBV5-1
d_call: -
cdr3_aa: CASRGGAETQYF

v_call: TRBV7-9
d_call: -
cdr3_aa: CASSPPPDAFSGANVLTF

v_call: TRBV2
d_call: TRBD1
cdr3_aa: CASSKTGGETQYF

v_call: TRBV7-9
d_call: -
cdr3_aa: CASSPQGGSYEQYF

v_call: TRBV7-2
d_call: -
cdr3_aa: CASSLSSRDSTYEQYF

v_call: TRBV28
d_call: TRBD2
cdr3_aa: CASGLAGANSYEQYF

v_call: TRBV5-1
d_call: -
cdr3_aa: CASSLDPPGGTDTQYF

v_call: TRBV4-1
d_call: -
cdr3_aa: CASSHALRGSGEQYF

v_call: TRBV27
d_call: -
cdr3_aa: CASSLRGDGKETQYF

v_call: TRBV4-3
d_call: -
cdr3_aa: CASSQEPPPTSTYNEQFF

v_call: TRBV19
d_call: TRBD1
cdr3_aa: CASSFYTGGVEKLFF

v_call: TRBV7-6
d_call: -
cdr3_aa: CASSGSANEKLFF

v_call: TRBV19
d_call: -
cdr3_aa: CASTSDSSGSYEQYF

v_call: TRBV10-1
d_call: -
cdr3_aa: CASSDSANTGELFF

v_call: TRBV15
d_call: -
cdr3_aa: CATSSSGGGNTIYF

v_call: TRBV6-1
d_call: -
cdr3_aa: CASSEDSRGAKNIQYF

v_call: TRBV29-1
d_call: TRBD1
cdr3_aa: CSTRQGDSTDTQYF

v_call: TRBV4-2
d_call: -
cdr3_aa: CASSQDLVSDTQYF

v_call: TRBV29-1
d_call: -
cdr3_aa: CSADSSTDTQYF

v_call: TRBV19
d_call: TRBD2
cdr3_aa: CASSIYGLAETQYF

v_call: TRBV19
d_call: -
cdr3_aa: CASSINPQTISPLHF

v_call: TRBV19
d_call: TRBD2
cdr3_aa: CASSIVLTSGTGYEQYF

v_call: TRBV28
d_call: -
cdr3_aa: CASSFGGGFLGYTF

v_call: TRBV27
d_call: TRBD1
cdr3_aa: CASRTGTGVMEQYF

v_call: TRBV7-2
d_call: TRBD1
cdr3_aa: CASSTPGQGALSTEAFF

v_call: TRBV6-5
d_call: TRBD2
cdr3_aa: CASKLAGVSQETQYF

v_call: TRBV7-9
d_call: -
cdr3_aa: CASSFLGGEAFF

v_call: TRBV9
d_call: TRBD1
cdr3_aa: CASSSTGAGNQPQHF

v_call: TRBV9
d_call: -
cdr3_aa: CASSVAKGGDIQYF

v_call: TRBV11-2
d_call: -
cdr3_aa: CASSLNTGELFF

v_call: TRBV6-5
d_call: -
cdr3_aa: CASSYGTVSSPLHF

v_call: TRBV11-3
d_call: TRBD2
cdr3_aa: CASSLLPTSGYNEQFF

v_call: TRBV5-1
d_call: -
cdr3_aa: CASSLSGGNTEAFF